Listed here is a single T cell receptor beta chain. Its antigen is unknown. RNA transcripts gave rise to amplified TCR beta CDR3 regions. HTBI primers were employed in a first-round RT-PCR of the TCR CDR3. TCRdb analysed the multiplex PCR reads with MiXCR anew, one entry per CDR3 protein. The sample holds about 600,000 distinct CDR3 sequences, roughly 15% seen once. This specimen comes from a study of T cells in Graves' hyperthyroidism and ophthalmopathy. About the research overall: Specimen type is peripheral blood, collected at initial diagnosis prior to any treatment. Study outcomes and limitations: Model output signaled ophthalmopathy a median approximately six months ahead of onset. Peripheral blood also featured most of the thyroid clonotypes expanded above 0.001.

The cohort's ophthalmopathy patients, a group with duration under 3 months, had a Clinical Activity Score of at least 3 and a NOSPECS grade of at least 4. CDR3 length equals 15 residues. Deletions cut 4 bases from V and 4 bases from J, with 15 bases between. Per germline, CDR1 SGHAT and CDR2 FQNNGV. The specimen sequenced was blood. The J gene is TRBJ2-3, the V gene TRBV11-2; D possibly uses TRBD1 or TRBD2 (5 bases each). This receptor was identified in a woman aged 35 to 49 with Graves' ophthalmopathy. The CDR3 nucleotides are TGTGCCAGCAGCTCCGGGACCCTTCAAGCAGATACGCAGTATTTT. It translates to CASSSGTLQADTQYF.